The 26 T cell receptor beta chains reported below all come from one sample, sequenced in a study of cytomegalovirus exposure and HLA in healthy donors. PCR used 60 Vbeta primers and 13 Jbeta primers. Clones were sequenced by immunoSEQ multiplex PCR, and TCRdb holds only the in-frame ones, with some missing. Of around 86,000 clones listed, over 70% are singletons. Sequenced: PBMCs. The source of these receptors is a man aged 50 to 59 in good health and CMV-seropositive.

The chain recombines TRBV29-1 with TRBJ2-3; tentative D call: TRBD1 (5 bases). V lost 7 bases and J lost 2, with 10 bases in between. The CDR3 length is 12 residues. Germline values: CDR1 SQVTM, CDR2 ANQGSEA. Here the CDR3 reads CSADRFTDTQYF. CDR3 nucleotides: TGCAGCGCCGACAGATTCACAGATACGCAGTATTTT.

The V and J genes are TRBV7-9 and TRBJ2-1; D might be TRBD2 (7 bases). This CDR3 contains 16 residues. The V gene's germline CDR1 is SEHNR and CDR2 FQNEAQ (reference sequence). Deletions cut 0 bases from V and 3 bases from J, with 12 bases between. The CDR3 coding sequence is TGTGCCAGCAGCTTAGCGGGCGGGGGCAGCTACAATGAGCAGTTCTTC. This encodes CASSLAGGGSYNEQFF.

The chain employs TRBV5-4 and TRBJ2-3; 8 nucleotides line up with TRBD2. V lost 4 bases to trimming and J lost 7 bases; unmatched junction nucleotides: 17. Germline-derived CDR1 and CDR2 are SGHNT and YYREEE (reference sequence). This CDR3 comprises 17 residues. The CDR3 here is CASSPTAGAGVVNTQYF. The CDR3 DNA reads TGTGCCAGCAGCCCCACCGCGGGAGCGGGAGTGGTAAATACGCAGTATTTT.

This CDR3 is CASSFPLLAGVADTQYF. The CDR3 nucleotides are TGTGCCAGCAGCTTCCCCCTTCTAGCGGGAGTGGCAGATACGCAGTATTTT. The chain couples TRBV5-5 to TRBJ2-3; TRBD2 agrees at 10 bases. CDR1 is SGHKS and CDR2 is YYEKEE in the germline V gene (reference sequence). This CDR3 comprises 17 residues. J gave up 4 bases and V 2 bases, and 10 bases lay outside the gene matches.

This sequence joins TRBV7-9 and TRBJ2-1; D is possibly TRBD2 (6 bases). The length of the CDR3 is 17 residues. V gave up 5 bases and J gave up 0 bases, with 17 bases separating them. Germline V CDR1 and CDR2: SEHNR, FQNEAQ (reference sequence). The CDR3 protein is CASSTFSGSSSYNEQFF. CDR3 coding DNA: TGTGCCAGCAGCACCTTCAGCGGGTCCTCCTCCTACAATGAGCAGTTCTTC.

The gene calls are TRBV4-1 and TRBJ2-7; maybe TRBD2 (6 bases). The CDR3 loop spans 15 amino acids. The ends were cut back, 1 base at V and 2 bases at J, with 12 bases in the middle. The germline gives CDR1 MGHRA, CDR2 YSYEKL. DNA for the CDR3: TGCGCCAGCAGCCAAGTGGCGGGACGGACCTACGAGCAGTACTTC. This sequence encodes CASSQVAGRTYEQYF.

The table lists this clone with a count of one. The chain carries TRBV29-1 and TRBJ1-3; D perhaps matches TRBD1 (5 bases). The V gene lost 3 bases and the J gene lost 0 bases, with 12 bases spanning the gap. The length of the CDR3 is 15 residues. CDR1 SQVTM and CDR2 ANQGSEA come from the germline V gene. CDR3 residues: CSVEYRQLSGNTIYF. DNA of the CDR3: TGCAGCGTTGAGTACAGACAGCTCTCTGGAAACACCATATATTTT.

The chain joins TRBV30 to TRBJ2-7, with 9 bases aligning to TRBD2. V lost 4 bases, J lost 6 bases, and 13 bases stayed unmatched. CDR1 is GTSNPN and CDR2 is SVGIG in the germline V gene (reference sequence). The CDR3 loop spans 15 amino acids. The CDR3, as DNA: TGTGCCTGGACCCGGACTAGCGCCAGGGCGGGCGAGCAGTACTTC. As protein: CAWTRTSARAGEQYF. Full variable domain (remainder filled in from reference TRBV30 and TRBJ2-7): SQTIHQWPATLVQPVGSPLSLECTVEGTSNPNLYWYRQAAGRGLQLLFYSVGIGQISSEVPQNLSASRPQDRQFILSSKKLLLSDSGFYLCAWTRTSARAGEQYFGPGTRLTVT.

The genes are TRBV19 and TRBJ1-2, with D unresolved. The V end was cut by 3 bases, the J end by 8 bases, with 10 bases between. Per germline, CDR1 LNHDA and CDR2 SQIVND (reference sequence). This CDR3 is built from 12 residues. CDR3 loop: CASSMEGSGYTF. CDR3 nucleotides: TGTGCCAGTAGTATGGAGGGAAGCGGCTACACCTTC.

The J gene is TRBJ1-1, the V gene TRBV10-3, with D possibly TRBD1 on 6 matching bases. The germline CDR1 and CDR2 sequences are ENHRY and SYGVKD. V dropped 8 bases and J dropped 3 bases, with 16 bases sitting between them. The CDR3 loop spans 14 amino acids. The CDR3 spells CAISSGGADTEAFF. The CDR3 coding sequence is TGTGCCATCTCCTCTGGGGGGGCCGACACTGAAGCTTTCTTT.

The chain uses TRBV7-3 and TRBJ2-2; TRBD2 might be the D (6 bases). Germline V gene sequence: CDR1 SGHTA, CDR2 FQGTGA. Trimming removed 8 bases at V and 1 base at J, with 14 bases between. CDR3 size: 15 residues. CDR3 sequence (DNA): TGTGCCAGCGGCCCGGGACTGTTGAACACCGGGGAGCTGTTTTTT. This gives the protein CASGPGLLNTGELFF.

This chain joins TRBV4-3 and TRBJ1-1; TRBD1 agrees at 12 bases. CDR3 length: 16 residues. Germline V CDR1 and CDR2: LGHNA, YSLEER. Trimming removed 4 bases from V and 1 base from J; junction bases left unmatched: 4. CDR3: CASSPGTGGGNTEAFF. CDR3 nucleotides: TGCGCCAGCAGCCCAGGGACAGGGGGCGGGAACACTGAAGCTTTCTTT.

The V call is TRBV27, the J call TRBJ2-3, with 9 nucleotides matching TRBD2. V shed 3 bases and J 2 bases; nucleotides not matched to a gene: 3. The germline V gene encodes CDR1 MNHEY and CDR2 SMNVEV (reference sequence). The CDR3 length is 15 residues. The CDR3 protein is CASSLTSGITDTQYF. As DNA, the CDR3 is TGTGCCAGCAGTTTGACTAGCGGTATCACAGATACGCAGTATTTT.

The chain employs TRBV7-3 and TRBJ2-1; TRBD2 might be the D (6 bases). The CDR3 sequence is 14 residues long. Germline assignment: CDR1 SGHTA and CDR2 FQGTGA. Trimming took off 4 bases at V and 3 bases at J, with 10 bases between the two ends. The DNA of the CDR3 is TGTGCCAGCAGCTCGGAGGGTAGCTACAATGAGCAGTTCTTC. Translating gives CASSSEGSYNEQFF.

J is TRBJ1-2 and V is TRBV30; D not certain. The CDR3 loop spans 13 amino acids. Looked up from germline, CDR1 is GTSNPN and CDR2 is SVGIG (reference sequence). V gave up 6 bases and J gave up 4 bases, with 15 bases separating them. The CDR3 DNA reads as TGTGCCTGCGGATCGGGATTCTTCTATGGCTACACCTTC. This translates into CACGSGFFYGYTF.

This chain joins TRBV27 and TRBJ2-1, with D perhaps TRBD2 (6 bases). This CDR3 region has 16 residues. The germline V gene encodes CDR1 MNHEY and CDR2 SMNVEV (reference sequence). V was clipped by 4 bases and J by 8 bases, with 21 bases between them. CDR3 region: CASSSVADFLLYEQFF. For the CDR3, the DNA is TGTGCCAGCAGTTCCGTAGCGGACTTTTTATTGTATGAGCAGTTCTTC.

This clone was seen a few times. The chain recombines TRBV6-6 with TRBJ2-2, with D perhaps TRBD1 (5 bases). V gave up 5 bases and J gave up 4 bases, with 8 bases separating them. The CDR3 consists of 13 residues. Per germline, CDR1 MNHNY and CDR2 SVGAGI (reference sequence). The CDR3 nucleotides are TGTGCCAGCAGTGACAGCCTCACCGGGGAGCTGTTTTTT. As protein: CASSDSLTGELFF.

As DNA, the CDR3 is TGTGCCAGCAGCCTAAGGACAGGTTATCTTGGCTACACCTTC. Encoded protein: CASSLRTGYLGYTF. The chain couples TRBV7-2 to TRBJ1-2, with 7 nucleotides matching TRBD1. The trim removed 5 bases at V and 7 bases at J, leaving 10 bases unmatched. The CDR3 has 14 residues. Germline assignment: CDR1 SGHTA and CDR2 FQGNSA.

CDR3 sequence: CASSKNPGGDNTQYF. CDR3 DNA sequence: TGTGCCAGCAGCAAAAATCCGGGGGGCGATAATACGCAGTATTTT. The V and J genes are TRBV7-3 and TRBJ2-3; maybe TRBD2 (7 bases). V lost 5 bases, J lost 7 bases, and 19 bases lay in between. In germline, CDR1 is SGHTA, CDR2 FQGTGA. The CDR3 is 15 residues long.

The CDR3 DNA sequence: TGCGCCAGCAGTGGAACTAGCGGGAGGGGAAAATTAAAGAAAGAGACCCAGTACTTC. Translation gives CASSGTSGRGKLKKETQYF. The chain is built from TRBV10-1 and TRBJ2-5, with TRBD2 matching 13 bases. This CDR3 is 19 amino acids long. CDR1 and CDR2 from the germline V gene are WNHNN and SYGVQD (reference sequence). Unmatched junction bases numbered 14, after V lost 4 bases and J lost 3 bases.

The V gene is TRBV27, the J gene TRBJ2-3, with 7 bases fitting TRBD2. This CDR3 region has 15 residues. The germline V gene encodes CDR1 MNHEY and CDR2 SMNVEV (reference sequence). Trimming removed 3 bases from V and 6 bases from J; junction bases left unmatched: 9. The CDR3 DNA is TGTGCCAGCAGTTTCGATGAAACTAGCGACGATACGCAGTATTTT. Translated, it gives CASSFDETSDDTQYF.

In its sample, this clone was seen once. The sample contains more than one DNA sequence encoding this CDR3. The genes are TRBV9 and TRBJ2-3; TRBD2 matches at 10 bases. The V gene's germline CDR1 is SGDLS and CDR2 YYNGEE. J was trimmed by 6 bases and V by 2 bases; bases with no gene match: 3. This CDR3 region has 14 residues. The DNA for the CDR3 is TGTGCCAGCAGCGTCCTAGCGGGAGCGGATACGCAGTATTTT. As protein: CASSVLAGADTQYF.

V usage is TRBV5-8 and J usage is TRBJ2-1, with D possibly matching TRBD1 (6 bases). Germline CDR1 and CDR2: SGHTS and YDEGEE. This CDR3 contains 14 residues. The V end was cut by 4 bases, the J end by 10 bases, with 18 bases between. Here the CDR3 DNA reads TGTGCCAGCAGCCGGACAGCTAGGTCCCAAGAGCAGTTCTTC. Amino acids: CASSRTARSQEQFF.

V usage is TRBV9 and J usage is TRBJ1-4; D unclear. V was pared by 0 bases and J by 2 bases, with 11 bases between. The CDR3 is 16 residues long. Germline V gene sequence: CDR1 SGDLS, CDR2 YYNGEE. CDR3 nucleotides: TGTGCCAGCAGCGTAGGGGGAAGAGGGACTAATGAAAAACTGTTTTTT. This gives the protein CASSVGGRGTNEKLFF.

Details on this clone: A read error may account for a junction end that differs from germline. The rearrangement uses TRBV29-1 and TRBJ2-6, with D tentatively TRBD1 (5 bases). This CDR3 region has 13 residues. CDR1 is SQVTM, CDR2 ANQGSEA, per germline. CDR3 DNA: TGCAGCGTTCTGGTATCTGGGGCCAACGGCCTGACTTTC. Residues: CSVLVSGANGLTF.

CDR3 amino acids: CASRSGGQANYGYTF. DNA of the CDR3: TGTGCCAGTAGGTCGGGGGGTCAGGCTAACTATGGCTACACCTTC. V is TRBV19 and J is TRBJ1-2; D may be TRBD1 (5 bases). The CDR3 is 15 amino acids. Germline V gene sequence: CDR1 LNHDA, CDR2 SQIVND (reference sequence). V was trimmed by 6 bases and J by 0 bases, leaving 14 bases between them.